This paragraph reports one TCR beta chain. The data originate from a study of blood T cell repertoires in COVID-19. Clones were read by immunoSEQ multiplex PCR, and TCRdb kept only the in-frame ones, dropping some. The table has 360,000 or so clones, around nine tenths seen once. Participant ages covered about 18 to 100 years across 24 US areas. Exposed participants encountered a COVID-19 case during the 2 weeks preceding study entry. Sequenced: PBMCs or T cells enriched from blood (not recorded which). This clonotype originated in a woman in her 30s who had been exposed to COVID-19.

CDR3 sequence (DNA): TGTGCCAGCAGCTTCAGCGATGAGCAGTTCTTC. It encodes CASSFSDEQFF. This sequence joins TRBV5-6 and TRBJ2-1; D remains ambiguous. V was clipped by 2 bases and J by 8 bases, with 5 bases between them. In germline, CDR1 is SGHDT, CDR2 YYEEEE. This CDR3 is built from 11 residues.